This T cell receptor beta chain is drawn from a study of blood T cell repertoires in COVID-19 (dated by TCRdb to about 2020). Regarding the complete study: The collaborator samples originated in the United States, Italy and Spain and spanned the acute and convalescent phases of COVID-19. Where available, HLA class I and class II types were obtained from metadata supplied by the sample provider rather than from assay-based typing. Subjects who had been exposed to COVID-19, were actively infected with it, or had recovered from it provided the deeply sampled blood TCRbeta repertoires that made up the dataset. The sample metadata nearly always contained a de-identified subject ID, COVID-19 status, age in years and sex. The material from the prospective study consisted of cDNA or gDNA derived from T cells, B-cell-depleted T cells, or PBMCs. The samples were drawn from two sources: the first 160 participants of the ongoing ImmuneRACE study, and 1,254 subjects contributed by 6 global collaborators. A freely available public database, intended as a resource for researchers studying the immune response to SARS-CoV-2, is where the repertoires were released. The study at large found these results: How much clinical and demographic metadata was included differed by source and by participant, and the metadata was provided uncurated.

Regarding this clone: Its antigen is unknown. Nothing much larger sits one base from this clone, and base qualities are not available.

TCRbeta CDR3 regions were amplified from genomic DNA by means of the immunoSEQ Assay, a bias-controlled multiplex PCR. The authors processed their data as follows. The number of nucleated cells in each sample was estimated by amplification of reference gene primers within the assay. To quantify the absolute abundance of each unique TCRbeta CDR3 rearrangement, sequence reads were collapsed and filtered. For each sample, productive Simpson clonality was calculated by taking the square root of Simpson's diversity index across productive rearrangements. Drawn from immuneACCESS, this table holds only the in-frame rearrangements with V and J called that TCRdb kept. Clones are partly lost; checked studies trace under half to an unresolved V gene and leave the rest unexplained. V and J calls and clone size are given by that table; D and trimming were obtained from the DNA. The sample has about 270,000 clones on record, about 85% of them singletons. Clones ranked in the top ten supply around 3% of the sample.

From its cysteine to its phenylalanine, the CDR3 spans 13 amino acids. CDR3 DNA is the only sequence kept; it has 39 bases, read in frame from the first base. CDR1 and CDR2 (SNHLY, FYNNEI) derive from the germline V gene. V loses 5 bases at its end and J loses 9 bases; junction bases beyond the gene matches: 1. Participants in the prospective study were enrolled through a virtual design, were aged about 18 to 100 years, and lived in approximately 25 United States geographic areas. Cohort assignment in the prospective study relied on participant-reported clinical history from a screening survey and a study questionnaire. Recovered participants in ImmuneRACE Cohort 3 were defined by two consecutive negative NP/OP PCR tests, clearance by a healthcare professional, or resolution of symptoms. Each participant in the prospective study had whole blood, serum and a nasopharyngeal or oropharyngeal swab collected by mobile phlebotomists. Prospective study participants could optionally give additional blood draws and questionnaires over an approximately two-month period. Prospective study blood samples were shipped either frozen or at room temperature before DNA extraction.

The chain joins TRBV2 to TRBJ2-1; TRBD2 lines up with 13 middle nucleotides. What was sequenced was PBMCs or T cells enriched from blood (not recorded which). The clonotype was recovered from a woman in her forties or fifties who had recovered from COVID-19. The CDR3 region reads CASSWTSGGEQFF. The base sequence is TGTGCCAGCAGTTGGACTAGCGGGGGTGAGCAGTTCTTC.